The 6 T cell receptor beta chains below come from one sample, sequenced in a study of shared clonotypes between healthy human individuals. In the naive CD8 group, cells lacked CD45RO and were positively selected for CCR7, so terminally differentiated effector memory CD45RA+ cells were left out. Generated by immunoSEQ multiplex PCR, the TCRdb table keeps only in-frame clones and is missing some. The profile shows about 2.1 million clones, over 85% of them singletons. The material sequenced was naive CD8+ T cells from PBMCs. The origin of the receptors is a man aged 18-30 years in good health. Some clones in this sample may be carry-over from other donors' samples.

In this sample, this clone turned up once. The rearrangement joins TRBV9 to TRBJ2-3; 10 bases match TRBD2. V was pared by 0 bases and J by 6 bases, with 13 bases of the junction left unmatched. The CDR3 is 18 amino acids. Germline V gives CDR1 SGDLS, CDR2 YYNGEE. The CDR3 DNA reads TGTGCCAGCAGCGTAGCATTGGAACTAGCGGGAACCGGCGATACGCAGTATTTT. Its protein is CASSVALELAGTGDTQYF.

The rearrangement joins TRBV19 to TRBJ2-5, with a possible D match to TRBD2 (5 bases). CDR3 length equals 15 residues. CDR1 is LNHDA, CDR2 SQIVND, per germline (reference sequence). The V and J ends lost 0 bases and 0 bases respectively, with 8 bases between them. The CDR3 protein is CASSIDSGNQETQYF. CDR3 bases: TGTGCCAGTAGTATAGATTCGGGAAACCAAGAGACCCAGTACTTC.

The chain employs TRBV9 and TRBJ1-3, with unresolved D. Trimming took 4 bases from V and 0 from J, leaving 14 bases between them. This CDR3 has 16 residues. Germline CDR1 reads SGDLS; CDR2 reads YYNGEE. In nucleotides, the CDR3 is TGTGCCAGCAGCACGAGTGACCGAAGCTCTGGAAACACCATATATTTT. Translated: CASSTSDRSSGNTIYF.

V usage is TRBV4-1 and J usage is TRBJ2-2; perhaps TRBD2 as D (6 bases). Trimming removed 0 bases from V and 4 bases from J, with 12 bases in between. Looked up from germline, CDR1 is MGHRA and CDR2 is YSYEKL. The CDR3 is 16 amino acids. CDR3 nucleotide sequence: TGCGCCAGCAGCCAAGAAAGGGTGCGGGGCACCGGGGAGCTGTTTTTT. Translating it yields CASSQERVRGTGELFF.

The V gene is TRBV5-1, the J gene TRBJ1-1; TRBD1 matches 8 bases. This CDR3 is built from 16 residues. Per germline, CDR1 SGHRS and CDR2 YFSETQ. Unmatched junction bases numbered 12, after V lost 3 bases and J lost 5 bases. The CDR3 DNA follows: TGCGCCAGCAGCTGGCCCATCACAGGGGGTCGTACTGAAGCTTTCTTT. Translated: CASSWPITGGRTEAFF.

The chain is built from TRBV15 and TRBJ2-7; no clear D. The V end was cut by 5 bases, the J end by 4 bases, with 21 bases between. Germline V gene data show CDR1 as LNHNV and CDR2 as YYDKDF (reference sequence). CDR3 size: 16 residues. CDR3 in amino acids: CATSSQPRTPRYEQYF. Here the CDR3 DNA reads TGTGCCACCAGCTCCCAACCCCGGACCCCACGATACGAGCAGTACTTC.